This TCR beta chain emerged from a study of Tregs in tolerant kidney transplant recipients. The CDR3 consists of 14 residues. Germline V gives CDR1 LNHDA, CDR2 SQIVND (reference sequence). J gave up 9 bases and V 6 bases, and 13 bases lay outside the gene matches. This clone has a single count. This table comes from immunoSEQ multiplex PCR, and its TCRdb copy is limited to in-frame clones, with some not included. There are over 50,000 clones in the sample; over 70% occur only once, and about 5% lies in the top ten. Sequenced input: CD4+ T cells from blood. The TCR originated in a human donor in good health. The V call is TRBV19, the J call TRBJ1-1; 7 bases align to TRBD1. CDR3 nucleotides: TGTGCCAGTAGCCCCGCAGGGGGGATACGAAAAGCTTTCTTT. Protein: CASSPAGGIRKAFF. Based on the CDR3 plus reference TRBV19 and TRBJ1-1, the full variable domain is DGGITQSPKYLFRKEGQNVTLSCEQNLNHDAMYWYRQDPGQGLRLIYYSQIVNDFQKGDIAEGYSVSREKKESFPLTVTSAQKNPTAFYLCASSPAGGIRKAFFGQGTRLTVV.